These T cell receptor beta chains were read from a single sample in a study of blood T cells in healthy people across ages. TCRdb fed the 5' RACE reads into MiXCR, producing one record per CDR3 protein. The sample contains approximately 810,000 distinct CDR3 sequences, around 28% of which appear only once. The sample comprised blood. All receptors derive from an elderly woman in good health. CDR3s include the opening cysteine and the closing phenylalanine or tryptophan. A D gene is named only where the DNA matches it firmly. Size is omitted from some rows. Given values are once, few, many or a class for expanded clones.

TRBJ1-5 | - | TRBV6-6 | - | TGTGCCAGCAGTTACCCAAACTATCAGCCCCAGCATTTT | CASSYPNYQPQHF
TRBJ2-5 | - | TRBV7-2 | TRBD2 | TGTGCCAGCAGCTTATGGCGACTAGCGTTTCCAGAGACCCAGTACTTC | CASSLWRLAFPETQYF
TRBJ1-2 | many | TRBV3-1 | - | TGTGCCAGCAGCCAAGATACGGCGGGTAACTATGGCTACACCTTC | CASSQDTAGNYGYTF
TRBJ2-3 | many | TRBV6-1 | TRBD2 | TGTGCCAGCAGTGAACGGCGGGGGAGCACAGATACGCAGTATTTT | CASSERRGSTDTQYF
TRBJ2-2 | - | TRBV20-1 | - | TGCAGTGCTAGATTCGGGACTGCGAACACCGGGGAGCTGTTTTTT | CSARFGTANTGELFF
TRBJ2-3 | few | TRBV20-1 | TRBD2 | TGCAGTGCGCTGGGGGGGAATACGCAGTATTTT | CSALGGNTQYF
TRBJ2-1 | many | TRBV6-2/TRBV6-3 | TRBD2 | TGTGCCAGCGGACGGGACTACTCATACAATGAGCAGTTCTTC | CASGRDYSYNEQFF
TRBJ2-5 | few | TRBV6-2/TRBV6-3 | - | TGTGCCAGCAGTTACCTACTATCGAGGGACAATGAGCAGTACTTC | CASSYLLSRDNEQYF
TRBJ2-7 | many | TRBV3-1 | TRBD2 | TGTGCCAGCAGCGGATCGGGACTAGTTGGCGAGCAGTACTTC | CASSGSGLVGEQYF
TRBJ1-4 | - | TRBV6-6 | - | TGTGCCAGCAGAGGGACTATAGGAGATGAAAAACTGTTTTTT | CASRGTIGDEKLFF
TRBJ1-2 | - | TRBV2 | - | TGTGCCAGCAGAGGGGTAGGCGGCTACACCTTC | CASRGVGGYTF
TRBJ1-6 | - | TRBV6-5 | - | TGTGCCAGCAGTTACTCCAGCGGACCGACGAGCTCCTATAATTCACCCCTCCACTTT | CASSYSSGPTSSYNSPLHF
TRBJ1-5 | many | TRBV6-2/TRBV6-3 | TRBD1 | TGTGCCAGCAGCTTCGGACAGGGGAATCAGCCCCAGCATTTT | CASSFGQGNQPQHF
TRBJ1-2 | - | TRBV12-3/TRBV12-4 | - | TGTGCCAGCAGTCTTTCCTGGGGCTATGGCTACACCTTC | CASSLSWGYGYTF
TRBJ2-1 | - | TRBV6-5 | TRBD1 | TGTGCCAGCAGTTACAGGGCAGGGGGTCAGGATGAGCAGTTCTTC | CASSYRAGGQDEQFF
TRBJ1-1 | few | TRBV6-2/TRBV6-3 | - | TGTGCCAGCAGTTGGGGTTACACTGAAGCTTTCTTT | CASSWGYTEAFF
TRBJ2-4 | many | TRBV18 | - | TGTGCCAGCTCACCACCCACAGGTTTATTAGCCAAAAACATTCAGTACTTC | CASSPPTGLLAKNIQYF
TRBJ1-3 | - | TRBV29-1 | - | TGCAGCGTTGCGGGGCCACCTGGAAACACCATATATTTT | CSVAGPPGNTIYF
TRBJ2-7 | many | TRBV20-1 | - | TGCAGTGCTAGGGATCGACGGGGTGATAGAGAGCAGTACTTC | CSARDRRGDREQYF
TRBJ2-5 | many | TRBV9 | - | TGTGCCAGCAGCGTAGACGCTAGGTCAGGGACCCAGTACTTC | CASSVDARSGTQYF
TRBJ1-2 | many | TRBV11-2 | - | TGTGCCAGCAGCTTAGATATCTGGGGGCGACGTTATGGCTACACCTTC | CASSLDIWGRRYGYTF
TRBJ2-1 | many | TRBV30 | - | TGTGCCTGGAGTGTGTCTCCGGCATCCGAGCAGTTCTTC | CAWSVSPASEQFF
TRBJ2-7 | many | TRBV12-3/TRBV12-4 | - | TGTGCCAGCAGTACAAACGACTACGAGCAGTACTTC | CASSTNDYEQYF
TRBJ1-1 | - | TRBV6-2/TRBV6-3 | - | TGTGCCAGCACTTCCCCCCCAGGGAGGAAAACTGAAGCTTTCTTT | CASTSPPGRKTEAFF
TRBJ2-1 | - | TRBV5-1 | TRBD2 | TGCGCCAGCAGCTGGCAGGGACTAGCGGACTACAATGAGCAGTTCTTC | CASSWQGLADYNEQFF
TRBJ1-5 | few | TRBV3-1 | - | TGTGCCAGCAGCTCCCGGGCTGCAGGCAGCAATCAGCCCCAGCATTTT | CASSSRAAGSNQPQHF
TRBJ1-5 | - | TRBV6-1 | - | TGTGCCAGCAGTGATCCCCGAACCCAGCATTTT | CASSDPRTQHF
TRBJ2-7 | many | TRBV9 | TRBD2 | TGTGCCAGCAGCGTAGAAGCGGGGCCGACCAACGAGCAGTACTTC | CASSVEAGPTNEQYF
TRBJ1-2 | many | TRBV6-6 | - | TGTGCCAGCAGTTACTCGACGATTTATGGCTACACCTTC | CASSYSTIYGYTF
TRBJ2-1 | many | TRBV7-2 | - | TGTGCCAGCAGCTTATATTTGGGCTTCTCCAGAGAAGGCTCCTACAATGAGCAGTTCTTC | CASSLYLGFSREGSYNEQFF
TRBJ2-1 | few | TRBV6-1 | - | TGTGCCAGCGAAATCAACCGGGACCGGAGGGCCAATGAGCAGTTCTTC | CASEINRDRRANEQFF
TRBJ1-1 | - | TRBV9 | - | TGTGCCAGCAGCGTGGACAGCTTGAACACTGAAGCTTTCTTT | CASSVDSLNTEAFF
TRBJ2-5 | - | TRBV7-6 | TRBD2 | TGTGCCAGCAGCTTCAATGGCGGGGGGATGGTAGAGACCCAGTACTTC | CASSFNGGGMVETQYF
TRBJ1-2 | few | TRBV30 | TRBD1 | TGTGCCTGGAGTGCTAACAGGGGGTGGAATGGCTACACCTTC | CAWSANRGWNGYTF
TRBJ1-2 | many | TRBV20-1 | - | TGCAGTGCTTCTTTAGCGTCTGGCTACACCTTC | CSASLASGYTF
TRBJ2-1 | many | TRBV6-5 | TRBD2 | TGTGCCAGCAAAACGGGGGGGCCGGGGTACAATGAGCAGTTCTTC | CASKTGGPGYNEQFF
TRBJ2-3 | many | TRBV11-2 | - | TGTGCCAGCAGCTTAATGCATCTTGACACAGATACGCAGTATTTT | CASSLMHLDTDTQYF
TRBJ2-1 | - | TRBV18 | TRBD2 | TGTGCCAGCTCACCCCAGGGACTAGCGGGAATCAATGAGCAGTTCTTC | CASSPQGLAGINEQFF
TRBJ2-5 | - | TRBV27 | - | TGTGCCAGCAGACCCTGGGGGCAAGAGACCCAGTACTTC | CASRPWGQETQYF
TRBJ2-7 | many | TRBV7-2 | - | TGTGCCAGCAGCCAACAGGGTGACGAGCAGTACTTC | CASSQQGDEQYF
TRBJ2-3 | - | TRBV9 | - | TGTGCCAGCAGCGCGTTATCAGGGAGCACAGATACGCAGTATTTT | CASSALSGSTDTQYF
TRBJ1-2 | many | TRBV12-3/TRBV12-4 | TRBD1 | TGTGCCAGCGGTGCCGGGACAGGCGGCTACACCTTC | CASGAGTGGYTF
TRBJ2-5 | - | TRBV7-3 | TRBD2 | TGTGCCAGCAGCTCTAGCGGGAGTAGAGAGACCCAGTACTTC | CASSSSGSRETQYF
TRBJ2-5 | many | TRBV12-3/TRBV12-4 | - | TGTGCCAGCAGTTTATGGGGGAGCAGCCAAGAGACCCAGTACTTC | CASSLWGSSQETQYF
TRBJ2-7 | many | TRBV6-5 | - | TGTGCCAGCAGTTATTCTCGGCTTTCCTACGAGCAGTACTTC | CASSYSRLSYEQYF
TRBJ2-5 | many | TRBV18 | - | TGTGCCAGCTCACCACAGGCCGGAACCCAAGAGACCCAGTACTTC | CASSPQAGTQETQYF
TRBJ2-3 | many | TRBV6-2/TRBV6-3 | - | TGTGCCAGCAGTTACTCAGACCTCTCCACAGATACGCAGTATTTT | CASSYSDLSTDTQYF
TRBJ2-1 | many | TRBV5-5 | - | TGTGCCAGCAGCTTGGCCGATCTCACCTACAATGAGCAGTTCTTC | CASSLADLTYNEQFF
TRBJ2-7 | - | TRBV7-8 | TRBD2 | TGTGCCAGCAGCTTGGGGGGTGGCGGGGGGGCGTACGAGCAGTACTTC | CASSLGGGGGAYEQYF
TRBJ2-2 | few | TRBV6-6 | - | TGTGCCAGCAGTTTTCAGGGAAGCACCGGGGAGCGGTTTTTT | CASSFQGSTGERFF
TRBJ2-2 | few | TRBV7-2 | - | TGTGCCAGCAGCACCCGACAGTCCGGGGAGCTGTTTTTT | CASSTRQSGELFF
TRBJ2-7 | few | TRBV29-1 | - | TGCAGCGCCCGACTAGTACCCACCTACGAGCAGTACTTC | CSARLVPTYEQYF
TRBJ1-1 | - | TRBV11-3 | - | TGTGCCGGCAGCTCTAACAGGCCCACTGAAGCTTTCTTT | CAGSSNRPTEAFF
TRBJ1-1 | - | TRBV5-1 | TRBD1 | TGCGCCAGCAGCTGGGACAGGGAGTCGTATGTTCTTTGGGCTGAAGCTTTCTTT | CASSWDRESYVLWAEAFF